This T cell receptor (beta chain) was captured by sequencing in a study of cytomegalovirus exposure and HLA in healthy donors. A word on this clone: Antigen unknown.

Points from the study as a whole: Later on, a genetic analysis was performed. It linked a missense variant in DCLRE1C with V- and J-gene trimming of TCR beta. Most TCR sequences were seen very rarely across donors, but some public TCRs occurred in many.

CDR1 is GTSNPN, CDR2 SVGIG, per germline (reference sequence). The CDR3 covers 18 residues. The ends were cut back, 3 bases at V and 6 bases at J, with 30 bases in the middle. 60 Vbeta and 13 Jbeta primers were used in PCR. The data were produced by immunoSEQ multiplex PCR, yet TCRdb's version contains in-frame clones alone and is incomplete. The sample records 150,000 to 200,000 clones, around 82% being singletons. Sample: PBMCs. The V and J genes are TRBV30 and TRBJ2-7, with a weak D call TRBD1 (5 bases). This sequence was found in a man younger than 35 in good health and CMV-seronegative. DNA of the CDR3: TGTGCCTGGAGGTTCCGGGTTTCAGGGATGCTCTATAGGTCCGAGCAGTACTTC. Protein: CAWRFRVSGMLYRSEQYF.